This T cell receptor (beta chain) was sequenced for a study of glioma-infiltrating T cells. Broader study findings: Above-expected tissue-blood divergence occurred in all gliomas, most in low-grade ones. Very few CDR3 sequences were shared between tissue and blood.

Ten or more counts support this clonotype. Its antigen is as yet unknown. TCR alpha and beta CDR3 regions were amplified from RNA using iRepertoire nested multiplex PCR. TCRdb used MiXCR to reprocess the multiplex PCR reads, holding one entry per CDR3 protein. The profile shows approximately 120,000 distinct CDR3 sequences, roughly 25% of them singletons. The sequence was obtained from a human donor with low-grade glioma or glioblastoma, undergoing nonglioma brain surgery, or in good health (not recorded which). Sequencing input: glioma tissue, nonneoplastic brain tissue, or PBMCs (not recorded which).

CDR3 nucleotides: TGTGCCAGTAGTATCGGGGGGGGGAGCAATCAGCCCCAGCATTTT. Its translation: CASSIGGGSNQPQHF. The chain has TRBV19 and TRBJ1-5; tentative D call: TRBD1 (5 bases). This CDR3 has 15 residues. Germline loops: CDR1 LNHDA, CDR2 SQIVND (reference sequence). V dropped 3 bases and J dropped 1 base, with 10 bases sitting between them.